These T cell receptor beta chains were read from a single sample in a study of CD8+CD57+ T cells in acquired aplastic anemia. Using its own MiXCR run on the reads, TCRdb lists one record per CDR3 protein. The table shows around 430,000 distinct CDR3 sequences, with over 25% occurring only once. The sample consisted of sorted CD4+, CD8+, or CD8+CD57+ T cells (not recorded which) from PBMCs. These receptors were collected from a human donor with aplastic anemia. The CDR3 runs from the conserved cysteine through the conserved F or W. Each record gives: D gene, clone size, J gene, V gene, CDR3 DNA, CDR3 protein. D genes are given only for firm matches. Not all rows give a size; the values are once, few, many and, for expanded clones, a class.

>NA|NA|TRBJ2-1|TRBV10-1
TGCGCCAGCAGCCAAGATCTATTAAAGCCTCCGAATGAGCAGTTCTTC
CASSQDLLKPPNEQFF
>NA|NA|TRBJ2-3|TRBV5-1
TGCGCCAGCAGCTTCCAGAGCACAGATACGCAGTATTTT
CASSFQSTDTQYF
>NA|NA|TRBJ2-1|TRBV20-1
TGCAGTGCTAGTCCGGGGAGTCCCGGCGTGTTCTTC
CSASPGSPGVFF
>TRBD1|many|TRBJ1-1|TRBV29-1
TGCAGCGCCAACCGGGACAGGGGAAACACTGAAGCTTTCTTT
CSANRDRGNTEAFF
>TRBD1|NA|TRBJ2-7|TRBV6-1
TGTGCCACCGTACAGGGGGCCGAGCAGTACTTC
CATVQGAEQYF
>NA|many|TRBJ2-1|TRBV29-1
TGCAGCGCCCTACATGTCAATGAGCAGTTCTTC
CSALHVNEQFF
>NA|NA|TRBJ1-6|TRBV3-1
TGTGCCAGCAGCGGGACGGGTGGGACTTCACCCCTCCACTTT
CASSGTGGTSPLHF
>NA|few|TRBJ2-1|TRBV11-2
TGTGCCAGCAGACAAGTGTTCACCCATGAGCAGTTCTTC
CASRQVFTHEQFF
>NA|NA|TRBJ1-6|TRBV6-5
TGTGCCAGCAGTTACGATCGAGGATCACCCCTCCACTTT
CASSYDRGSPLHF
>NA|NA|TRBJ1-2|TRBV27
TGTGCCAGCAGTTTAGGAACCGGCTCTAACTATGGCTACACCTTC
CASSLGTGSNYGYTF
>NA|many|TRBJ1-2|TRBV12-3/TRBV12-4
TGTGCCAGCAGTTTCGATAGGGAGGGCTACACCTTC
CASSFDREGYTF
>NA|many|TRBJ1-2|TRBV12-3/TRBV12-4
TGTGCCAGCAGTTCGACAGGCCTCTATGGCTACACCTTC
CASSSTGLYGYTF
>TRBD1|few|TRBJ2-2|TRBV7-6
TGTGCCAGCAGCCGGACAGGGGATCACCCCGGGGAGCTGTTTTTT
CASSRTGDHPGELFF
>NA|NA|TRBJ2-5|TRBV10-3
TGTGCCACACGGGACAATGTTCAGACCCAGTACTTC
CATRDNVQTQYF
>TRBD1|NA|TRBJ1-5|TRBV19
TGTGCCAGTAGGGACAGGGCCGGTCAGCCCCAGCATTTT
CASRDRAGQPQHF
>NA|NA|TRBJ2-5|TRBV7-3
TGTGCCAGCAGCTTACAGGGGGGCAGGGAGACCCAGTACTTC
CASSLQGGRETQYF
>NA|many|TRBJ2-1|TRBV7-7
TGTGCTAGCAGCTTAAATAGAGCGAATGAGCAGTTCTTC
CASSLNRANEQFF
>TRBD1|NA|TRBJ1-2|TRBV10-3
TGTGCCATCAGTGCAGCAGGGGGCGCTGGCTATGGCTACACCTTC
CAISAAGGAGYGYTF
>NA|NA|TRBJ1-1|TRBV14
TGTGCCAGCAGCCATTTCGACACCGCCCTGAACACTGAAGCTTTCTTT
CASSHFDTALNTEAFF
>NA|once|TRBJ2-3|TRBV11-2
TGTGCCAGCAGCTTAGTTGTAACAGCGGGAGATACGCAGTATTTT
CASSLVVTAGDTQYF
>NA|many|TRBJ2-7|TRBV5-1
TGTGCCAGTAGCCTAGGCAGCCTCTACGAGCAGTACTTC
CASSLGSLYEQYF
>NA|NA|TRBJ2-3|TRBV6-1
TGTGCCAGCAGGTTCGGGGCCAATCAGCCCCAGTATTTT
CASRFGANQPQYF
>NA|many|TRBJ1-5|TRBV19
TGTGCCAGTAGTCTCACCCTTAGACAGGACAATCAGCCCCAGCATTTT
CASSLTLRQDNQPQHF
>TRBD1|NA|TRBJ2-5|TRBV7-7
TGTGCTAGCAGCAACAGGGGATTAGAGACCCAGTACTTC
CASSNRGLETQYF